This record covers a single T cell receptor (beta chain). Its antigen is still unknown. TCRdb itself ran the RT-PCR reads through MiXCR, one entry per CDR3 protein. This table has around 750,000 distinct CDR3 sequences, 21% appearing once. The CDR3 has 13 residues. With 6 bases removed from V and 0 bases from J, the gap between germline ends came to 8 bases. The record originates from a study of response to subunit inactivated influenza vaccine. Points from the study as a whole: Each seasonal flu vaccination may recruit only limited new T cells, authors suggested.

Here the sequenced sample was PBMCs from blood, taken about 5 days after vaccination. The receptor's source is a man in his forties or fifties who received an inactivated influenza vaccine. The chain combines TRBV12-3 or TRBV12-4 with TRBJ1-2; D remains unclear. In DNA, the CDR3 is TGTGCCAGCAGGGGGTCCGCTAACTATGGCTACACCTTC. This translates into CASRGSANYGYTF.